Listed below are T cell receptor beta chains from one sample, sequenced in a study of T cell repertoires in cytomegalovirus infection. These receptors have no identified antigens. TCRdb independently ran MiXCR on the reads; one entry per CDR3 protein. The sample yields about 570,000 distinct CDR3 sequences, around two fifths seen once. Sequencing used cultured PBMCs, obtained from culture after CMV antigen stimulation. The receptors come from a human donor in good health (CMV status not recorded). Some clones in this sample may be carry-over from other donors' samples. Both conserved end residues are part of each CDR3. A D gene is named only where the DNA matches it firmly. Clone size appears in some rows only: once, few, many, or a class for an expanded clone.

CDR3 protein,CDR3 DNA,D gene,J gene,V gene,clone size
CASSLTDRDNQPQHF,TGCGCCAGCAGCCTCACGGACAGGGACAATCAGCCCCAGCATTTT,TRBD1,TRBJ1-5,TRBV4-1,-
CASRASSGANVLTF,TGTGCCAGCCGGGCATCCTCTGGGGCCAACGTCCTGACTTTC,-,TRBJ2-6,TRBV7-2,few
CASSLAVSEQYF,TGTGCCAGCAGTTTAGCTGTTAGTGAGCAGTACTTC,-,TRBJ2-7,TRBV12-3/TRBV12-4,once
CASSQGVSEAFF,TGTGCCAGCAGCCAAGGGGTATCCGAAGCTTTCTTT,-,TRBJ1-1,TRBV7-2,few
CASKNRAANYEQYF,TGTGCCAGCAAAAACCGGGCCGCCAATTACGAGCAGTACTTC,-,TRBJ2-7,TRBV6-1,few
CASSLARSSTEAFF,TGTGCCAGCAGCCTGGCAAGGAGCTCCACTGAAGCTTTCTTT,-,TRBJ1-1,TRBV7-2,many
CASSNYGAGGDNEQFF,TGTGCCAGCAGCAATTACGGGGCGGGAGGGGACAATGAGCAGTTCTTC,TRBD2,TRBJ2-1,TRBV7-2,-
CASSYHRTEAFF,TGTGCCAGCAGTTATCACAGAACTGAAGCTTTCTTT,-,TRBJ1-1,TRBV6-2/TRBV6-3,-
CASSQATYSPLHF,TGTGCCAGCAGCCAAGCCACTTATTCACCCCTCCACTTT,-,TRBJ1-6,TRBV4-2,-
CASSSPSGRAKTRSAGELFF,TGTGCCAGCAGCTCCCCTAGCGGGAGGGCCAAAACCCGAAGCGCCGGGGAGCTGTTTTTT,TRBD2,TRBJ2-2,TRBV7-2,few
CASSLGVSETQYF,TGTGCCAGCAGCTTAGGAGTAAGCGAGACCCAGTACTTC,-,TRBJ2-5,TRBV11-2,-
CASSFFPGTSGTNTQYF,TGTGCCAGCAGTTTCTTTCCCGGGACTAGCGGCACAAATACGCAGTATTTT,TRBD2,TRBJ2-3,TRBV6-2/TRBV6-3,-
CASSFAGFGEAFF,TGTGCCAGCAGCTTCGCGGGATTCGGTGAAGCTTTCTTT,-,TRBJ1-1,TRBV11-2,few
CASSGQGAGEKLFF,TGTGCCAGTAGCGGACAGGGGGCGGGTGAAAAACTGTTTTTT,TRBD1,TRBJ1-4,TRBV19,-
CAVSSAYESETQYF,TGTGCTGTCTCATCGGCCTACGAATCGGAGACCCAGTACTTC,-,TRBJ2-5,TRBV12-3/TRBV12-4,few
CASSTEGQGTDTQYF,TGTGCCAGTAGTACAGAAGGACAGGGCACAGATACGCAGTATTTT,TRBD1,TRBJ2-3,TRBV19,few
CASSHRTGGGNEQFF,TGCGCCAGCAGCCATAGGACAGGGGGTGGGAATGAGCAGTTCTTC,TRBD1,TRBJ2-1,TRBV4-3,-
CASRELAGGLNEQFF,TGTGCCAGCAGGGAACTAGCGGGAGGCCTCAATGAGCAGTTCTTC,TRBD2,TRBJ2-1,TRBV6-8,-
CASSLQTGHETQYF,TGTGCCAGCAGCCTACAGACAGGGCACGAGACCCAGTACTTC,TRBD1,TRBJ2-5,TRBV7-2,-
CSVSGGGYEQYF,TGCAGTGTTTCGGGAGGAGGGTACGAGCAGTACTTC,TRBD2,TRBJ2-7,TRBV20-1,once
CASSPRYNELFF,TGTGCCAGCTCACCTCGATACAATGAGCTGTTCTTC,-,TRBJ2-1,TRBV18,-
CASNLLAGATDTQYF,TGTGCCAGCAACTTACTAGCGGGTGCGACAGATACGCAGTATTTT,TRBD2,TRBJ2-3,TRBV7-9,-
CASSIRSSGRRTPVNEQFF,TGTGCCAGCAGCATCCGTTCTAGCGGGAGAAGAACTCCTGTAAATGAGCAGTTCTTC,TRBD2,TRBJ2-1,TRBV7-2,-
CASSLVDLEEEYF,TGTGCCAGCAGCTTAGTTGACCTAGAAGAGGAGTACTTC,-,TRBJ2-5,TRBV7-2,-
CASSPVRGRYNEQFF,TGTGCCAGCAGCCCCGTCCGAGGCCGCTACAATGAGCAGTTCTTC,-,TRBJ2-1,TRBV7-9,few
CASSPLLGGRRNEQFF,TGTGCCAGCAGCCCGCTACTCGGGGGGCGCCGTAATGAGCAGTTCTTC,-,TRBJ2-1,TRBV7-8,-
CASSPTDGGSNIQYF,TGTGCCAGCAGCCCCACCGATGGAGGATCAAACATTCAGTACTTC,-,TRBJ2-4,TRBV9,-
CASSLGSIQYF,TGTGCCAGCAGCTTAGGGAGCATTCAGTACTTC,-,TRBJ2-4,TRBV7-9,few
CASSSGQNSNEQFF,TGTGCCAGTAGTAGCGGACAGAATTCCAATGAGCAGTTCTTC,-,TRBJ2-1,TRBV19,-
CSARGLGKGSTDTQYF,TGCAGTGCTAGGGGTTTGGGGAAAGGAAGCACAGATACGCAGTATTTT,-,TRBJ2-3,TRBV20-1,-
CASSLTSGLSSYEQYF,TGTGCCAGCAGCTTGACTAGCGGGTTAAGCTCCTACGAGCAGTACTTC,TRBD2,TRBJ2-7,TRBV11-2,few
CSASGLGDGYTF,TGCAGTGCTAGTGGACTGGGGGATGGCTACACCTTC,-,TRBJ1-2,TRBV20-1,-
CASSRFPGGEEEQYF,TGTGCCAGCAGTAGATTCCCTGGGGGCGAGGAGGAGCAGTACTTC,-,TRBJ2-7,TRBV6-8,-
CASGLGFEKLFF,TGTGCTAGTGGTTTGGGCTTCGAAAAACTGTTTTTT,-,TRBJ1-4,TRBV12-5,few
CASSDGSTYEQYF,TGTGCCAGCAGTGACGGGAGCACCTACGAGCAGTACTTC,-,TRBJ2-7,TRBV2,-
CSAGLAGGYTDTQYF,TGCAGTGCTGGACTAGCGGGGGGGTACACAGATACGCAGTATTTT,TRBD2,TRBJ2-3,TRBV20-1,-
CASSGQASEKLFF,TGTGCCAGCAGCGGACAAGCGTCTGAAAAACTGTTTTTT,-,TRBJ1-4,TRBV7-9,-
CASSLPGGASDTQYF,TGTGCCAGCTCACTGCCAGGGGGCGCATCGGATACGCAGTATTTT,TRBD1,TRBJ2-3,TRBV18,-
CASSQDTREGWETQYF,TGCGCCAGCAGCCAAGATACGCGGGAGGGCTGGGAGACCCAGTACTTC,TRBD2,TRBJ2-5,TRBV4-1,-
CASSSGVFGYTF,TGTGCCAGCAGCTCCGGGGTGTTTGGCTACACCTTC,-,TRBJ1-2,TRBV7-2,-
CASSVAGSAEAFF,TGTGCCAGCAGTGTAGCAGGGTCCGCTGAAGCTTTCTTT,-,TRBJ1-1,TRBV25-1,-
CASSKLAGGGETQYF,TGTGCCAGCAGCAAATTAGCGGGGGGTGGAGAGACCCAGTACTTC,TRBD2,TRBJ2-5,TRBV4-1,-
CASSQGGPAEQYF,TGTGCCAGCTCACAGGGGGGGCCGGCCGAGCAGTACTTC,-,TRBJ2-7,TRBV18,-
CASSQDLGRVTEAFF,TGCGCCAGCAGCCAAGATTTAGGAAGGGTCACTGAAGCTTTCTTT,-,TRBJ1-1,TRBV4-3,few
CASSNRQGVDDYGYTF,TGTGCCAGCAGCAACCGACAGGGAGTGGATGACTATGGCTACACCTTC,TRBD1,TRBJ1-2,TRBV11-2,few
CASSLVAYTTDTQYF,TGTGCCAGCAGTTTAGTCGCGTACACCACAGATACGCAGTATTTT,-,TRBJ2-3,TRBV12-3/TRBV12-4,-
CASSLRGGTSTDTQYF,TGTGCCAGCAGCCTTCGAGGGGGGACTAGCACAGATACGCAGTATTTT,-,TRBJ2-3,TRBV7-8,-
CSARGGGGALLVPQYF,TGCAGTGCTAGGGGGGGGGGAGGGGCCCTACTTGTGCCCCAGTACTTC,TRBD2,TRBJ2-5,TRBV20-1,-
CASSEVALGGGSYEQYF,TGTGCCAGCAGTGAAGTTGCCCTGGGCGGGGGATCCTACGAGCAGTACTTC,TRBD2,TRBJ2-7,TRBV6-1,few
CASSQEGQGRSPLHF,TGCGCCAGCAGCCAAGAGGGGCAGGGCCGCTCACCCCTCCACTTT,-,TRBJ1-6,TRBV4-3,few
CASSLRSGPLSYGYTF,TGTGCCAGCAGCTTACGCAGCGGACCCCTTTCATATGGCTACACCTTC,-,TRBJ1-2,TRBV7-3,once
CASAQIPLRSGNTIYF,TGTGCTAGTGCCCAAATTCCCCTGCGCTCTGGAAACACCATATATTTT,-,TRBJ1-3,TRBV12-5,few
CASSQQDRVNTEAFF,TGCGCCAGCAGCCAACAAGACAGGGTGAACACTGAAGCTTTCTTT,TRBD1,TRBJ1-1,TRBV4-1,-
CASSSETENEQFF,TGTGCCAGCAGCTCGGAGACGGAGAATGAGCAGTTCTTC,-,TRBJ2-1,TRBV7-8,many